These T cell receptor beta chains were read from a single sample in a study of beta chain features in type 1 diabetes. Sequencing used immunoSEQ multiplex PCR; TCRdb keeps in-frame clones, though not all of them. The sample holds more than 120,000 clones, about 13% seen once. Specimen: central memory CD4+ T cells from blood. These receptors all come from a man younger than 35 with type 1 diabetes. CDR3s include the opening cysteine and the closing phenylalanine or tryptophan. Each record gives: clone size, D gene, J gene, V gene, CDR3 DNA, CDR3 protein. A D gene is named only where the DNA matches it firmly. Not every row has a clone size; where given, it reads once, few, many or a size class.

>few|NA|TRBJ1-1|TRBV29-1
TGCAGCGGCACGAAACAGGGTAGAGGCACTGAAGCTTTCTTT
CSGTKQGRGTEAFF
>NA|NA|TRBJ2-5|TRBV5-1
TGCGCCAGCAGCTCTGGACAGTCCCAAGAGACCCAGTACTTC
CASSSGQSQETQYF
>few|NA|TRBJ1-4|TRBV19
TGTGCCAGTAGTTCGACCGCAACTAATGAAAAACTGTTTTTT
CASSSTATNEKLFF
>NA|NA|TRBJ2-6|TRBV19
TGTGCCAGGGCGATTTCTGGGGCCAACGTCCTGACTTTC
CARAISGANVLTF
>NA|TRBD1|TRBJ2-1|TRBV2
TGTGCCAGCAGGGACAGGAGGATCTACAATGAGCAGTTCTTC
CASRDRRIYNEQFF
>NA|NA|TRBJ2-6|TRBV5-1
TGCGCCAGCAGAGGGTCCTCTGGGGCCAACGTCCTGACTTTC
CASRGSSGANVLTF
>few|NA|TRBJ1-1|TRBV27
TGTGCCAGCCAGGACACGAACACTGAAGCTTTCTTT
CASQDTNTEAFF
>NA|NA|TRBJ1-5|TRBV4-1
TGCGCCAGCAGCCAAGATCAAGGGCAGGGCAATCAGCCCCAGCATTTT
CASSQDQGQGNQPQHF
>NA|TRBD2|TRBJ2-7|TRBV5-6
TGTGCCAGCAGCAGACGGACGGGAGGGGAGCAGTACTTC
CASSRRTGGEQYF
>few|NA|TRBJ1-6|TRBV6-5
TGTGCCAGCAGTTCGCCCTCGGATAATTCACCCCTCCACTTT
CASSSPSDNSPLHF
>NA|TRBD1|TRBJ1-2|TRBV14
TGTGCCAGCAGCCAAGCGACAGGGCTGGGGGGCTACACCTTC
CASSQATGLGGYTF
>NA|NA|TRBJ2-3|TRBV5-5
TGTGCCAGCAGCGACGGTGTCCTGACAGATACGCAGTATTTT
CASSDGVLTDTQYF
>NA|TRBD2|TRBJ2-5|TRBV7-2
TGTGCCAGCAGCCGGAACAGTCCGGCGGGGGTAGGAGAGACCCAGTACTTC
CASSRNSPAGVGETQYF
>few|NA|TRBJ2-3|TRBV7-9
TGTGCCAGCAGCTTAGACCAGACGGGAGATACGCAGTATTTT
CASSLDQTGDTQYF
>NA|NA|TRBJ2-7|TRBV20-1
TGCAGTGTAGTAGGGAACGAGCAGTACTTC
CSVVGNEQYF
>many|NA|TRBJ2-5|TRBV9
TGTGCCAGCAGCGTACGAGGAGTTCCTGGGGAAGAGACCCAGTACTTC
CASSVRGVPGEETQYF
>NA|NA|TRBJ1-1|TRBV20-1
TGCAGTGCGCAGGAGGAACCTGAAGCTTTCTTT
CSAQEEPEAFF
>NA|TRBD1|TRBJ2-1|TRBV30
TGTGCCTGGAGCCCCGGCTCCCCGGGACAGGGCCTTTCATTTCTCTACAATGAGCAGTTCTTC
CAWSPGSPGQGLSFLYNEQFF
>NA|NA|TRBJ1-5|TRBV19
TGTGCCAGTAGTATGGGCGGGGTTGATCAGCCCCAGCATTTT
CASSMGGVDQPQHF
>NA|NA|TRBJ2-7|TRBV6-1
TGTGCCAGTAAGGGACCCTTCCCGGGCGAGCAGTACTTC
CASKGPFPGEQYF
>NA|NA|TRBJ1-6|TRBV7-9
TGTGCCAGCCGCCCCCCCCGGGACCTAAATTCACCCCTCCACTTT
CASRPPRDLNSPLHF
>few|NA|TRBJ2-3|TRBV10-1
TGCGCCAGCAGGAACACAGATACGCAGTATTTT
CASRNTDTQYF
>few|TRBD2|TRBJ2-5|TRBV7-9
TGTGCCAGCAGCCCACCTCGGACTAGCGGGGGGTTAAGGGAAGAGACCCAGTACTTC
CASSPPRTSGGLREETQYF
>many|TRBD2|TRBJ2-1|TRBV4-2
TGTGCCAGCAGCCAAGGCGGGGGGGACTACAATGAGCAGTTCTTC
CASSQGGGDYNEQFF
>NA|NA|TRBJ2-7|TRBV5-6
TGTGCCAGCAGCTTACGGTACACCAGGGAGCAGTACTTC
CASSLRYTREQYF
>NA|TRBD1|TRBJ1-2|TRBV7-2
TGTGCCAGCAGCCGGGACAGTCCTAACTATGGCTACACCTTC
CASSRDSPNYGYTF
>few|TRBD1|TRBJ2-2|TRBV4-1
TGCGCCAGCAGCCTTGGGACAGGGGTGAACACCGGGGAGCTGTTTTTT
CASSLGTGVNTGELFF
>few|NA|TRBJ2-1|TRBV2
TGTGCCAGCAGTGCAGAATTGATTAACAATGAGCAGTTCTTC
CASSAELINNEQFF
>NA|NA|TRBJ2-7|TRBV28
TGTGCCAGCGACGGTACCGGCTCCTACGAGCAGTACTTC
CASDGTGSYEQYF
>NA|NA|TRBJ1-1|TRBV9
TGTGCCAGCAGCGTAGAGGGCGGTAACACTGAAGCTTTCTTT
CASSVEGGNTEAFF
>few|NA|TRBJ1-5|TRBV2
TGTGCCAGCAGTGAGCAGGCCCTAAATCAGCCCCAGCATTTT
CASSEQALNQPQHF
>NA|NA|TRBJ2-7|TRBV18
TGTGCCAGCTCACCTAACACGGGAAGCCGGGACGAGCAGTACTTC
CASSPNTGSRDEQYF
>NA|NA|TRBJ2-7|TRBV29-1
TGCAGCGTTGAAAAACAGGGTTACGAGCAGTACTTC
CSVEKQGYEQYF
>few|NA|TRBJ1-2|TRBV6-5
TGTGCCAGCAGTTACGTCCCTAACTATGGCTACACCTTC
CASSYVPNYGYTF
>NA|NA|TRBJ2-1|TRBV6-6
TGTGCCAGCAACACCAGGGGTATAGGAACTTCCGATGAGCAGTTCTTC
CASNTRGIGTSDEQFF
>NA|TRBD1|TRBJ1-6|TRBV9
TGTGCCAGCAGCGTGGGACCGGGACAGAATTCACCCCTCCACTTT
CASSVGPGQNSPLHF
>NA|NA|TRBJ1-6|TRBV10-3
TGTGCCATCGGATTTCAGGGACTCGGTAATAATTCACCCCTCCACTTT
CAIGFQGLGNNSPLHF
>NA|NA|TRBJ2-3|TRBV7-7
TGTGCTAGCAGCTCATTCTTGGGCACAGATACGCAGTATTTT
CASSSFLGTDTQYF
>NA|NA|TRBJ1-2|TRBV25-1
TGTGCCAGCAGTGCACGCCTTGGTAAGGGCTCTGGCTACACCTTC
CASSARLGKGSGYTF
>few|NA|TRBJ1-4|TRBV30
TGTGCCTGGAGTGCGGGACATAGTTGGGAAAAACTGTTTTTT
CAWSAGHSWEKLFF